Detailed here is one T cell receptor (beta chain). Its cognate antigen is unknown. The data are from a study of Tregs in tolerant kidney transplant recipients. As for the study in general: The nonmyeloablative bone marrow transplants came from related graft donors, with transient mixed chimerism.

General study results and limits: In tolerant patients, donor-specific Tregs outgrew total Tregs, suggesting antigen-driven expansion.

This table comes from immunoSEQ multiplex PCR, and its TCRdb copy is limited to in-frame clones, with some not included. The table records about 77,000 clones, around 98% of them present only once. Thawed PBMCs were FACS-sorted into unstimulated CD4+CD25+CD127- regulatory T cells, CD4+CD25- non-regulatory cells, CD4 and CD8 cells. The TCR comes from a human donor who received a combined kidney and bone marrow transplant. The sequences come from CD4+ T cells from blood, collected before the transplant.

CDR3 protein: CASSIRTGAAEKLFF. In DNA, the CDR3 is TGTGCCAGTAGTATACGGACAGGGGCGGCCGAAAAACTGTTTTTT. J is TRBJ1-4 and V is TRBV19; 9 nucleotides match TRBD1. The CDR3 has 15 residues. Germline V lookup: CDR1 LNHDA, CDR2 SQIVND (reference sequence). After removal of 2 bases from V and 8 bases from J, the junction contained 6 bases not matched to a gene.